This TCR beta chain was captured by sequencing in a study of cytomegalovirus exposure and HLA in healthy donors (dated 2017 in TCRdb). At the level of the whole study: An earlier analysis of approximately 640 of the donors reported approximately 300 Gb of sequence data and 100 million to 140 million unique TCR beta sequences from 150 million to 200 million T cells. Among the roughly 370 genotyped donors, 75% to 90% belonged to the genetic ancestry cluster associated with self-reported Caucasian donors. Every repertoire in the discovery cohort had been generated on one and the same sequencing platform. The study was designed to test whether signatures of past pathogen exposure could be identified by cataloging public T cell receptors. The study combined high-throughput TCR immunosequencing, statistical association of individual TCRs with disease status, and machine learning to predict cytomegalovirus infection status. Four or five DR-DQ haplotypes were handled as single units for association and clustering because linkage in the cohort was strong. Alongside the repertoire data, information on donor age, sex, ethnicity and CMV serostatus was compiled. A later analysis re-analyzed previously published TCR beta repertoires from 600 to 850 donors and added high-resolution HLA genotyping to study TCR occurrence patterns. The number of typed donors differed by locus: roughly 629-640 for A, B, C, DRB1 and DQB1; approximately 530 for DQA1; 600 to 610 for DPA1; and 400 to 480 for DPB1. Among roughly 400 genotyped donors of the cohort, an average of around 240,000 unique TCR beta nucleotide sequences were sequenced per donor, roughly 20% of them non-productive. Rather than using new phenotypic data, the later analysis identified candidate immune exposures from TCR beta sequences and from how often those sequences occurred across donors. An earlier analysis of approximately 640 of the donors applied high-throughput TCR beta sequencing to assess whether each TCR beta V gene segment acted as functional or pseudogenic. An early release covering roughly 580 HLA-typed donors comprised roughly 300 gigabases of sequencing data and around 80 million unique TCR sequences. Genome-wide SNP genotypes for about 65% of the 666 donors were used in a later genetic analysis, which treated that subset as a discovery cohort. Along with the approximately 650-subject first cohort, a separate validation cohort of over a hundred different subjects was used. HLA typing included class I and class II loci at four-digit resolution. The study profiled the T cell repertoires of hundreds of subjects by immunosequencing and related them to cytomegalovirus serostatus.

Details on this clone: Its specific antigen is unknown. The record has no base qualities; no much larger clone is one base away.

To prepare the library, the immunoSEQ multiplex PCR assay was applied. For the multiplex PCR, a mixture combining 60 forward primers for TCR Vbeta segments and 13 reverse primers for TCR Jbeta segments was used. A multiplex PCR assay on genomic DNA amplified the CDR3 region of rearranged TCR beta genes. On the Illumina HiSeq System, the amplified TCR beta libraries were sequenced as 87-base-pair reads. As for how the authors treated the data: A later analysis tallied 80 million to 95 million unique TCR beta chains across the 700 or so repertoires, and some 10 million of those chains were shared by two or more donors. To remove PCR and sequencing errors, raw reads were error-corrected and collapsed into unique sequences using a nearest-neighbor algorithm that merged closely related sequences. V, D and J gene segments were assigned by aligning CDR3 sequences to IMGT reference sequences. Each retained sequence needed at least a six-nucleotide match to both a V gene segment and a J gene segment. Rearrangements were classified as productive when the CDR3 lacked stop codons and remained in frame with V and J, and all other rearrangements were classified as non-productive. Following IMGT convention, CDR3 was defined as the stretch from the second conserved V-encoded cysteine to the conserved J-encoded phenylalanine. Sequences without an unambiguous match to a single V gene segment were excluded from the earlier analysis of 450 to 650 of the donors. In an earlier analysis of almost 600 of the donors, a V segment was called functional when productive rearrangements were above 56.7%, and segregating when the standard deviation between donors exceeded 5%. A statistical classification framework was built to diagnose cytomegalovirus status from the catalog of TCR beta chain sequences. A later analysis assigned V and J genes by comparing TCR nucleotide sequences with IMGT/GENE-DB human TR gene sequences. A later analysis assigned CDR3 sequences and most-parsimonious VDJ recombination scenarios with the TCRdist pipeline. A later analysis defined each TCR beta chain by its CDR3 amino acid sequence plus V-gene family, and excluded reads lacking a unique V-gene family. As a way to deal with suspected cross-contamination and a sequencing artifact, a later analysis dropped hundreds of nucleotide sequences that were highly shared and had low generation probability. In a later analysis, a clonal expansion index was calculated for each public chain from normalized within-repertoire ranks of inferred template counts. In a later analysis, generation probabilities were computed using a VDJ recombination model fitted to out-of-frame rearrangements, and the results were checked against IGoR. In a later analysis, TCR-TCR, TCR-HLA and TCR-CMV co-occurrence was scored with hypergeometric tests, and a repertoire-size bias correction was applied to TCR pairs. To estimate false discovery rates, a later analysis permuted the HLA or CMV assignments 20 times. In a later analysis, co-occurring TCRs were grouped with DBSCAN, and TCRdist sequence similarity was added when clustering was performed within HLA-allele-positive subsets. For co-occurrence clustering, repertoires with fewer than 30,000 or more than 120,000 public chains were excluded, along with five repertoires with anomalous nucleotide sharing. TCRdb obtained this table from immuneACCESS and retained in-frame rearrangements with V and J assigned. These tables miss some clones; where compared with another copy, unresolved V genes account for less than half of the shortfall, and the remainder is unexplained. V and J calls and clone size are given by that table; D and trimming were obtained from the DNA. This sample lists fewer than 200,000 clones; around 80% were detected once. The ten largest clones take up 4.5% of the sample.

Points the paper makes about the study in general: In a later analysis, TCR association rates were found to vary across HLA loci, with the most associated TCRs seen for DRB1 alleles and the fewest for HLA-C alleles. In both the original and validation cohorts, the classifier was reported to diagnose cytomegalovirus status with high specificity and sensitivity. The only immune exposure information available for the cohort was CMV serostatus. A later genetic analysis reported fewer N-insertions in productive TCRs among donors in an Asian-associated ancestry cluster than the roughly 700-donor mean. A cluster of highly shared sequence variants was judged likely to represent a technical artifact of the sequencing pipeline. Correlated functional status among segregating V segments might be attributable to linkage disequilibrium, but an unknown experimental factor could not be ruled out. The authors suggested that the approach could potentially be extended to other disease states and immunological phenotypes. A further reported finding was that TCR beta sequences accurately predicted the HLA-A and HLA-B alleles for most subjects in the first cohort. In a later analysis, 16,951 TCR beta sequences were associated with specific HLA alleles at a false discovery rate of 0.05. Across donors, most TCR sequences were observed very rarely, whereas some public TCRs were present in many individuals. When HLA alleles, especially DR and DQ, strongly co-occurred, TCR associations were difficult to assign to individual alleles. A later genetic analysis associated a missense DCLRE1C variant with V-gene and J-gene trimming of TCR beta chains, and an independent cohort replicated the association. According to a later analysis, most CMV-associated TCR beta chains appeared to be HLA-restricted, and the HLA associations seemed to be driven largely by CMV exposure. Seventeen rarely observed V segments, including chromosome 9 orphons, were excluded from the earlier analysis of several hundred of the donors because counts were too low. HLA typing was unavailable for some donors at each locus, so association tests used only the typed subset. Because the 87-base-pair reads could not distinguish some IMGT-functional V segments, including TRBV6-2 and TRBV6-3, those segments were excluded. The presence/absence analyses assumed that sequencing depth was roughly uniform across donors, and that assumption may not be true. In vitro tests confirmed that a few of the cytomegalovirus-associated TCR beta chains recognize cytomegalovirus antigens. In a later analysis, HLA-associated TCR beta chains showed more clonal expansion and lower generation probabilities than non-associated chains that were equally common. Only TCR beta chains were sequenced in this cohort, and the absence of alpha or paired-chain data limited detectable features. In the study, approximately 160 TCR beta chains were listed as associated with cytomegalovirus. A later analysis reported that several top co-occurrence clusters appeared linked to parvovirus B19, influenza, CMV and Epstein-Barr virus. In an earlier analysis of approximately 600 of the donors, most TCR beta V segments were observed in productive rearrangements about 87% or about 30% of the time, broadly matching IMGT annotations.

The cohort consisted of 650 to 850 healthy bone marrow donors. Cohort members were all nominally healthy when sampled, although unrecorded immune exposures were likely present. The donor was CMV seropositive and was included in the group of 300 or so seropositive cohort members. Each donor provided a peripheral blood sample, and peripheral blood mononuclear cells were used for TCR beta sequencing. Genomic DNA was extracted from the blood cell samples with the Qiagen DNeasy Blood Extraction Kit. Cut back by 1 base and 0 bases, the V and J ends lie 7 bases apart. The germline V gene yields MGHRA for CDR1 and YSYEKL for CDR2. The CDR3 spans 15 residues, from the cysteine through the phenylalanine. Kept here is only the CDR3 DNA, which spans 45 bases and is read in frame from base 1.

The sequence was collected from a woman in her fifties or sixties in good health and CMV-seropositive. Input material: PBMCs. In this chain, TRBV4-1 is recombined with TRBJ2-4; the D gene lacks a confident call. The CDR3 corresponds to CASSQAGLAKNIQYF. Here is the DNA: TGCGCCAGCAGCCAAGCAGGATTAGCCAAAAACATTCAGTACTTC.